These 15 T cell receptor beta chains were sequenced from one sample in a study of T cell responses to AZD1222 COVID-19 vaccine. Produced via immunoSEQ multiplex PCR; TCRdb's table is partial and in-frame only. The repertoire holds tens of thousands of clones, with 70% to 90% as singletons. Sequencing used peripheral blood, obtained on day 0 of MenACWY control vaccination. These TCRs come from an adult in good health.

This rearrangement joins TRBV15 to TRBJ2-7, with TRBD2 identical over 14 bases. The V and J ends lost 1 base and 1 base, in that order; junction bases with no gene match: 0. The CDR3 totals 16 residues. The germline V gene has CDR1 LNHNV and CDR2 YYDKDF (reference sequence). This chain's CDR3 is CATSRGLAGGSYEQYF. CDR3 DNA: TGTGCCACCAGCAGAGGACTAGCGGGGGGGTCCTACGAGCAGTACTTC.

CDR3 DNA sequence: TGTGCCAGCACCCCAGGGGGGCTAGCCAAAAACATTCAGTACTTC. As protein: CASTPGGLAKNIQYF. The V gene is TRBV5-4, the J gene TRBJ2-4, with D maybe TRBD1 (7 bases). The germline CDR1 and CDR2 sequences are SGHNT and YYREEE (reference sequence). V was pared by 6 bases and J by 0 bases, with 13 bases between. The CDR3 spans 15 residues.

On this clone itself: Relative to the germline gene, one junction end is altered; a read error may explain this. The gene calls are TRBV9 and TRBJ2-1; TRBD2 matches at 10 bases. The CDR3 has 15 residues. The germline V gene has CDR1 SGDLS and CDR2 YYNGEE. CDR3 sequence: CARRGAGGPNNEQFF. The CDR3 DNA sequence: TGTGCCCGCAGGGGAGCGGGGGGGCCTAACAATGAGCAGTTCTTC.

Here the CDR3 reads CASSRRQNSGNTIYF. CDR3 coding DNA: TGTGCCAGCAGTCGCCGACAAAACTCTGGAAACACCATATATTTT. V gene TRBV6-6 combines with J gene TRBJ1-3; D is ambiguous. CDR3 length: 15 amino acids. The V end was cut by 5 bases, the J end by 0 bases, with 11 bases between. Germline CDR1 and CDR2: MNHNY and SVGAGI (reference sequence).

This rearrangement joins TRBV7-9 to TRBJ1-1; 8 bases match TRBD1. The CDR3 runs 13 residues. The V gene's germline CDR1 is SEHNR and CDR2 FQNEAQ (reference sequence). J lost 4 bases, V lost 5 bases, and 3 bases had no gene match. Written as DNA, the CDR3 is TGTGCCAGCAGCGATACAGGGGGCACTGAAGCTTTCTTT. This sequence encodes CASSDTGGTEAFF.

This clone was observed a single time. The genes are TRBV5-1 and TRBJ2-5, with 10 bases that match TRBD1. Germline V gives CDR1 SGHRS, CDR2 YFSETQ. The CDR3 is 15 residues long. With 2 bases clipped from V and 5 bases from J, the junction kept 6 bases outside the gene matches. The CDR3: CASSLPGQGSETQYF. DNA of the CDR3: TGCGCCAGCAGCTTACCGGGACAGGGGAGCGAGACCCAGTACTTC. Drawing the rest from reference TRBV5-1 and TRBJ2-5, the complete variable domain is KAGVTQTPRYLIKTRGQQVTLSCSPISGHRSVSWYQQTPGQGLQFLFEYFSETQRNKGNFPGRFSGRQFSNSRSEMNVSTLELGDSALYLCASSLPGQGSETQYFGPGTRLLVL.

The chain joins TRBV3-1 (or the pseudogene TRBV3-2) to TRBJ2-5; perhaps TRBD2 as D (6 bases). This CDR3 spans 14 amino acids. The germline V and J ends were trimmed by 0 bases and 3 bases, with 8 bases remaining between them. Germline values: CDR1 LGHDT, CDR2 YNNKEL (reference sequence). As DNA, the CDR3 is TGTGCCAGCAGCCAAGATCGACTAGAAGAGACCCAGTACTTC. This codes for CASSQDRLEETQYF.

This rearrangement joins TRBV19 to TRBJ2-2, with TRBD1 as a possible D gene (5 bases). CDR3 length equals 15 residues. V shed 5 bases and J shed 6 bases, with 16 bases lying between them. The germline V gene encodes CDR1 LNHDA and CDR2 SQIVND (reference sequence). CDR3 amino acids: CASSVQGIDSGELFF. CDR3 nucleotides: TGTGCCAGTAGTGTCCAGGGAATTGACTCCGGGGAGCTGTTTTTT.

The V call is TRBV19, the J call TRBJ2-1, with 10 positions matching TRBD2. The germline V gene encodes CDR1 LNHDA and CDR2 SQIVND (reference sequence). V shed 6 bases, J shed 4 bases, and the junction held 18 bases outside the gene matches. The CDR3 loop spans 19 amino acids. CDR3 DNA: TGTGCCAGTAGCCCCCTTACTAGCGGGGTCGCCTCTAGATACAATGAGCAGTTCTTC. Translation gives CASSPLTSGVASRYNEQFF.

The rearrangement joins TRBV7-8 to TRBJ2-7; D unresolved. The CDR3 has 11 residues. The germline V gene encodes CDR1 SGHVS and CDR2 FQNEAQ. V gave up 8 bases and J gave up 2 bases, with 7 bases separating them. DNA of the CDR3: TGTGCCAGCTCAGAGGCCTACGAGCAGTACTTC. This codes for CASSEAYEQYF.

This clone was seen a handful of times. The genes are TRBV29-1 and TRBJ2-7; D is uncertain. The length of the CDR3 is 12 residues. Germline CDR1 and CDR2: SQVTM and ANQGSEA. V dropped 6 bases and J dropped 6 bases, with 15 bases sitting between them. This CDR3 reads CSVARTGGEQYF. The DNA of the CDR3 is TGCAGCGTGGCACGGACCGGCGGCGAGCAGTACTTC.

J is TRBJ2-7 and V is TRBV6-5; 10 bases agree with TRBD1. The CDR3 is 14 amino acids. The germline V gene encodes CDR1 MNHEY and CDR2 SVGAGI. J lost 4 bases, V lost 3 bases, and 3 bases had no gene match. CDR3: CASSYMDRGYEQYF. For the CDR3, the DNA is TGTGCCAGCAGTTATATGGACAGGGGGTACGAGCAGTACTTC.

Note on this clone: Other DNA sequences of this sample code for an identical CDR3. V and J are TRBV28 and TRBJ2-7; D is unresolved. The CDR3 has 12 residues. V was trimmed by 2 bases and J by 4 bases, leaving 6 bases between them. From germline, CDR1 is MDHEN and CDR2 SYDVKM. The chain's CDR3 is CASSLTGYEQYF. CDR3 coding DNA: TGTGCCAGCAGTTTAACTGGATACGAGCAGTACTTC.

The chain uses TRBV7-2 and TRBJ1-6; a weak D match, TRBD1 (5 bases). The CDR3 covers 13 residues. The V end was cut by 5 bases, the J end by 7 bases, with 9 bases between. CDR1 is SGHTA and CDR2 is FQGNSA in the germline V gene. The CDR3 sequence: CASSTGMNSPLHF. The CDR3 DNA sequence: TGTGCCAGCAGCACAGGAATGAATTCACCCCTCCACTTT. The full variable domain, in which reference TRBV7-2 and TRBJ1-6 provide the parts outside the CDR3, is GAGVSQSPSNKVTEKGKDVELRCDPISGHTALYWYRQSLGQGLEFLIYFQGNSAPDKSGLPSDRFSAERTGGSVSTLTIQRTQQEDSAVYLCASSTGMNSPLHFGNGTRLTVT.

With respect to this clone: Germline is not matched at one junction end, which may reflect a read error. The chain recombines TRBV18 with TRBJ1-4; unclear D gene. This CDR3 region has 18 residues. Per the germline V gene, CDR1 is KGHSH and CDR2 is LQKENI. The CDR3 bases are TGTGCCAGCTCACCACCGAGTAGCGGTTTTCTTACTAAGGAAAAACTGTTTTTT. Its protein product is CASSPPSSGFLTKEKLFF.